This T cell receptor (beta chain) derives from a study of early T cells in non-severe SARS-CoV-2 infection. There are many counts of this clonotype. TCRdb re-called the 5' RACE reads with MiXCR, one entry per CDR3 protein. Of some 57,000 distinct CDR3 sequences in the sample, 11% are singletons; the top ten hold 1.7%. The germline CDR1 and CDR2 sequences are MNHNS and SASEGT. Trimming removed 5 bases at V and 1 base at J, with 6 bases between. The CDR3 extends over 14 amino acids. The sequencing sample was made of whole blood. The chain links TRBV6-1 to TRBJ2-6; a weak D match, TRBD1 (6 bases). The TCR originated in an adult who was a healthcare worker with PCR-confirmed SARS-CoV-2 infection or an uninfected control (not recorded which). CDR3 coding DNA: TGTGCCAGCAGTACAGGGTCTGGGGCCAACGTCCTGACTTTC. Its translation is CASSTGSGANVLTF.